This T cell receptor (beta chain) derives from a study of CD8 T cells in Susac syndrome. Roughly 0.45 to 1 ug RNA was reverse transcribed with random hexamers. Each CDR3 protein gets one entry after TCRdb re-called the immunoSEQ multiplex PCR reads with MiXCR. This table holds roughly 250,000 distinct CDR3 sequences, 90% to 96% found once. CD8+ and CD4+ T cells circulating in blood were sequenced for TCR beta. The specimen sequenced was CD4+ T cells from PBMCs. This clonotype was obtained from a human donor with Susac syndrome.

The CDR3 nucleotides are TGTGCCAGCAGCTTTCCGGGATTCGGCACTGAAGCTTTCTTT. Its protein is CASSFPGFGTEAFF. V usage is TRBV5-6 and J usage is TRBJ1-1; D unclear. The germline V gene encodes CDR1 SGHDT and CDR2 YYEEEE. The CDR3 is 14 residues long. The V end lost 2 bases, the J end lost 4 bases, and 12 bases lay between the germline ends.